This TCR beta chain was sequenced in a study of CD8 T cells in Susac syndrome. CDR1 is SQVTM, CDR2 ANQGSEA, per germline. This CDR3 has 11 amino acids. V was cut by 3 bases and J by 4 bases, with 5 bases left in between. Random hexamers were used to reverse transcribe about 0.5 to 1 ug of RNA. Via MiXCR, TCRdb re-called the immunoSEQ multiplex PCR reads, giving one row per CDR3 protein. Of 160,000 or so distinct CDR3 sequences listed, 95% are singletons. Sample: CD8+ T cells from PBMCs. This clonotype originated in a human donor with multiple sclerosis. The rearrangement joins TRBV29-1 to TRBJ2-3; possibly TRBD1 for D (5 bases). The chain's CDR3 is CSVEGPDTQYF. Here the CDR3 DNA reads TGCAGCGTTGAGGGGCCAGATACGCAGTATTTT.